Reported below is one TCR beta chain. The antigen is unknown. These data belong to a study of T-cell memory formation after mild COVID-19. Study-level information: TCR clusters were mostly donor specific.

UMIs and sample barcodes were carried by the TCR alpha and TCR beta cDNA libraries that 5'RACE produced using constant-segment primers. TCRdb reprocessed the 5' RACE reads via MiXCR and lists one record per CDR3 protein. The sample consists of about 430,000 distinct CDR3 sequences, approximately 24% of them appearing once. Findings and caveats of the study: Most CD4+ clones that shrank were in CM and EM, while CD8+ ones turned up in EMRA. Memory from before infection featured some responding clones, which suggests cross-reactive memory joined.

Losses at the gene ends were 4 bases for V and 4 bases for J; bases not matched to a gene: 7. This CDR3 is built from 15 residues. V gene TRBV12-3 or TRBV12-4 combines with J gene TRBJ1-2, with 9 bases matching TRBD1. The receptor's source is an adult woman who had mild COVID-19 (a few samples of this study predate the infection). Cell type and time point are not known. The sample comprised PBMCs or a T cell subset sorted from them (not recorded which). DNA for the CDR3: TGTGCCAGCAGTTCGCTTGGGACAGGGCGCTATGGCTACACCTTC. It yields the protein CASSSLGTGRYGYTF.